This is a list of T cell receptor beta chains from one sample in a study of Graves' ophthalmopathy and Graves' hyperthyroidism. TCRdb reprocessed the multiplex PCR reads with MiXCR, giving one entry per CDR3 protein. This table holds under 350,000 distinct CDR3 sequences, about 17% found once. Material: peripheral blood. The source is an adult man with Graves' ophthalmopathy. The CDR3 runs from the conserved cysteine through the conserved F or W. A row's size may be missing; if present it is once, few, many or a size class.

v_call,cdr3_length,clone_size,j_call,cdr3_aa
TRBV5-1,14,NA,TRBJ2-7,CASSLVGGAREQYF
TRBV20-1,15,many,TRBJ2-5,CSARDSRTGVETQYF
TRBV20-1,15,many,TRBJ2-4,CSATGTGGSRNIQYF
TRBV7-6,15,many,TRBJ1-1,CASSYSPDRSTEAFF
TRBV20-1,13,many,TRBJ2-5,CSASEAGQETQYF
TRBV24-1,15,many,TRBJ2-7,CATSDRDSGSYEQYF
TRBV2,14,many,TRBJ2-7,CASSGLVSLYEQYF
TRBV7-3,14,many,TRBJ1-1,CASSPEGQNTEAFF
TRBV2,12,many,TRBJ1-1,CASSVSVWEAFF
TRBV30,16,many,TRBJ1-1,CAWSVFFDRADTEAFF
TRBV12-3/TRBV12-4,11,many,TRBJ2-5,CASSFKGTQYF
TRBV6-1,14,NA,TRBJ2-7,CASSLAHGPYEQYF
TRBV28,13,many,TRBJ2-7,CASSLGAGDEQYF
TRBV20-1,15,many,TRBJ1-5,CSARDGHGGAGPQHF
TRBV18,15,NA,TRBJ2-2,CASSPGQRNTGELFF
TRBV19,13,many,TRBJ1-5,CASSGARDQPQHF
TRBV5-1,15,many,TRBJ2-7,CASSSGTGVPYEQYF
TRBV20-1,14,few,TRBJ2-5,CSAPWGSLRETQYF
TRBV6-5,17,many,TRBJ2-1,CASSYSSLQGIYNEQFF
TRBV7-2,14,many,TRBJ2-4,CASSASGGANIQYF
TRBV6-1,12,NA,TRBJ1-5,CASRVGNQPQHF
TRBV5-4,13,many,TRBJ2-7,CASSGGQGAEQYF
TRBV5-1,13,many,TRBJ2-5,CASSPDRGETQYF
TRBV7-2,15,many,TRBJ1-1,CASSLGTQMNTEAFF
TRBV12-3/TRBV12-4,17,many,TRBJ1-2,CASSNIPGQGSVAGYTF
TRBV15,16,many,TRBJ2-5,CATSRDRYSQTETQYF
TRBV10-3,16,many,TRBJ2-7,CAISERLAGQYYEQYF
TRBV10-3,15,many,TRBJ2-7,CAISDGLAGTYEQYF
TRBV30,15,few,TRBJ1-1,CAWGRGGEGNTEAFF
TRBV4-1,16,NA,TRBJ1-5,CASSQEGGNSNQPQHF
TRBV7-2,13,many,TRBJ2-7,CASSFRGVYEQYF
TRBV6-5,14,many,TRBJ2-2,CASSYSSVTGELFF
TRBV24-1,14,many,TRBJ1-1,CATSGGQGYTEAFF
TRBV9,14,many,TRBJ1-1,CASTRGPRNTEAFF
TRBV2,13,many,TRBJ1-1,CASKTGIGTEAFF
TRBV11-2,15,many,TRBJ1-5,CASSYRGRGNQPQHF
TRBV29-1,14,many,TRBJ2-5,CSVEDLRDWETQYF
TRBV30,12,many,TRBJ1-2,CAWNAGIYGYTF
TRBV27,15,NA,TRBJ2-7,CASSLVPPPTYEQYF
TRBV14,18,many,TRBJ2-2,CASSQDLVPGPPYGELFF
TRBV4-3,13,many,TRBJ2-4,CASSLRDRGIQYF
TRBV11-2,14,many,TRBJ1-1,CASSTLQANTEAFF
TRBV6-2/TRBV6-3,13,many,TRBJ1-1,CASSYRGDGEAFF
TRBV20-1,12,many,TRBJ1-6,CSAPLGGSPLHF
TRBV7-2,16,many,TRBJ2-7,CASSLSGMTDFYEQYF
TRBV19,12,NA,TRBJ2-7,CASSDKGYEQYF
TRBV5-1,15,many,TRBJ2-7,CASSPRWDTTYEQYF
TRBV5-1,14,many,TRBJ1-6,CASSFSGADSPLHF